A single sample gave rise to the 22 T cell receptor beta chains below, sequenced in a study of OX40 agonist ivuxolimab in advanced cancers. Assay used: immunoSEQ multiplex PCR; TCRdb lists only in-frame clones, some missing. This table has about 55,000 clones, roughly 81% appearing once. Sequencing was performed on CD4+ or CD8+ T cells sorted from blood, taken in a trial of the OX40 agonist ivuxolimab. These receptors were obtained from an adult with an advanced solid tumor such as melanoma, head and neck, liver or kidney cancer.

V is TRBV19 and J is TRBJ2-3, with D unresolved. The CDR3 is 13 residues long. Per germline, CDR1 LNHDA and CDR2 SQIVND (reference sequence). Trimming shortened V by 1 base and J by 5 bases, and 7 bases separated the two germline ends. CDR3 in amino acids: CASSIAGGDTQYF. DNA for the CDR3: TGTGCCAGTAGTATAGCGGGCGGAGATACGCAGTATTTT.

V and J are TRBV6-6 and TRBJ2-1; TRBD1 matches at 8 bases. Germline V gives CDR1 MNHNY, CDR2 SVGAGI (reference sequence). Losses at the gene ends were 4 bases for V and 11 bases for J; bases not matched to a gene: 10. The CDR3 extends over 14 amino acids. Here the CDR3 DNA reads TGTGCCAGCAGTTCCAGGGGGCGCTTCGAAAAGCAGTTCTTC. Amino acids: CASSSRGRFEKQFF.

The chain recombines TRBV7-2 with TRBJ2-2, with unresolved D. The CDR3 consists of 12 residues. Trimming took 1 base from V and 7 from J, leaving 4 bases between them. Germline V gives CDR1 SGHTA, CDR2 FQGNSA. CDR3 residues: CASSLGIGELFF. The CDR3 region has the DNA TGTGCCAGCAGCTTAGGTATCGGGGAGCTGTTTTTT.

The chain links TRBV6-5 to TRBJ2-3; D not certain. The CDR3 length is 16 residues. The germline CDR1 and CDR2 sequences are MNHEY and SVGAGI. V lost 0 bases to trimming and J lost 11 bases, with 21 bases between them. CDR3 region: CASSYSIFSRPVGQYF. The CDR3 region has the DNA TGTGCCAGCAGTTACTCGATCTTCTCGCGACCGGTGGGGCAGTATTTT.

V gene TRBV5-4 combines with J gene TRBJ2-3, with D tentatively TRBD2 (6 bases). V was shortened by 0 bases and J by 1 base, with 12 bases between the two germline ends. This CDR3 region has 16 residues. Looked up from germline, CDR1 is SGHNT and CDR2 is YYREEE (reference sequence). This chain's CDR3 is CASSLARDSGTDTQYF. The CDR3 bases are TGTGCCAGCAGCTTGGCAAGGGACTCCGGCACAGATACGCAGTATTTT. The full variable domain, with the rest looked up from reference TRBV5-4 and TRBJ2-3, is ETGVTQSPTHLIKTRGQQVTLRCSSQSGHNTVSWYQQALGQGPQFIFQYYREEENGRGNFPPRFSGLQFPNYSSELNVNALELDDSALYLCASSLARDSGTDTQYFGPGTRLTVL.

The chain carries TRBV7-3 and TRBJ2-5, with 9 positions matching TRBD2. Germline-derived CDR1 and CDR2 are SGHTA and FQGTGA. Trimming removed 2 bases from V and 2 bases from J; junction bases left unmatched: 0. The CDR3 totals 14 residues. CDR3 sequence reads: CASSLAGGQETQYF. The DNA of the CDR3 is TGTGCCAGCAGCTTAGCGGGAGGGCAAGAGACCCAGTACTTC.

The gene calls are TRBV11-2 and TRBJ1-3; D remains ambiguous. Trimming removed 3 bases at V and 4 bases at J, with 13 bases between. Germline CDR1 and CDR2: SGHAT and FQNNGV. CDR3 size: 15 residues. For the CDR3, the DNA is TGTGCCAGCAGCTTGGACCTCCCGCAGGGAAACACCATATATTTT. Its translation is CASSLDLPQGNTIYF.

A few counts support this clone. The chain uses TRBV6-6 and TRBJ1-1, with unresolved D. V was cut by 7 bases and J by 3 bases, with 6 bases left in between. Germline CDR1 MNHNY, CDR2 SVGAGI (reference sequence). This CDR3 is built from 11 residues. The CDR3 is CASTPYTEAFF. The CDR3 DNA follows: TGTGCCAGCACCCCGTACACTGAAGCTTTCTTT.

The chain carries TRBV18 and TRBJ1-2, with D unclear. Trimming took off 1 base at V and 8 bases at J, with 14 bases between the two ends. Per the germline V gene, CDR1 is KGHSH and CDR2 is LQKENI. The CDR3 loop spans 14 amino acids. DNA of the CDR3: TGTGCCAGCTCACCACTTTCCGACCAAGTGGGCTACACCTTC. Protein product: CASSPLSDQVGYTF.

The chain recombines TRBV27 with TRBJ2-2; D uncertain. CDR1 and CDR2 (germline): MNHEY, SMNVEV (reference sequence). This CDR3 comprises 14 residues. Trimming took 6 bases from V and 1 from J, leaving 9 bases between them. The CDR3 sequence: CASSVTQNTGELFF. CDR3 sequence (DNA): TGTGCCAGCAGCGTGACACAGAACACCGGGGAGCTGTTTTTT.

This chain links TRBV6-5 with TRBJ2-1; D is ambiguous. Trimming pared 6 bases from V and 1 base from J, leaving 10 bases between. Germline V lookup: CDR1 MNHEY, CDR2 SVGAGI. The CDR3 spans 14 residues. The CDR3 nucleotides read TGTGCCAGCAGCCTTGTTAGATCCTACAATGAGCAGTTCTTC. Its translation is CASSLVRSYNEQFF.

This chain joins TRBV5-5 and TRBJ1-4; D is uncertain. The germline CDR1 and CDR2 sequences are SGHKS and YYEKEE (reference sequence). Deletions cut 0 bases from V and 7 bases from J, with 10 bases between. The CDR3 loop spans 14 amino acids. CDR3 in DNA: TGTGCCAGCAGCTTGGCCAGGATCGGTGAAAAACTGTTTTTT. This codes for CASSLARIGEKLFF.

The chain couples TRBV6-5 to TRBJ2-7; 8 nucleotides line up with TRBD1. V lost 6 bases, J lost 0 bases, and 7 bases stayed unmatched. CDR1 MNHEY and CDR2 SVGAGI come from the germline V gene. This CDR3 has 15 amino acids. The chain's CDR3 is CASRRTGSPSYEQYF. The CDR3 region has the DNA TGTGCCAGCAGAAGGACAGGGTCCCCCTCCTACGAGCAGTACTTC.

V usage is TRBV9 and J usage is TRBJ1-2; unclear D gene. CDR1 SGDLS and CDR2 YYNGEE come from the germline V gene. This CDR3 has 15 residues. The V end was cut by 4 bases, the J end by 0 bases, with 13 bases between. CDR3: CASSSGTGPNYGYTF. CDR3 in DNA: TGTGCCAGCAGCTCCGGTACCGGACCTAACTATGGCTACACCTTC.

The chain combines TRBV15 with TRBJ2-3; the D gene could be TRBD1 or TRBD2 (5 bases each). Germline V CDR1 and CDR2: LNHNV, YYDKDF (reference sequence). The germline V and J ends were trimmed by 1 base and 6 bases, with 8 bases remaining between them. The CDR3 covers 13 residues. The CDR3 DNA is TGTGCCACCAGCAGAGTCAGGGACGATACGCAGTATTTT. This codes for CATSRVRDDTQYF. Looking up the rest from reference TRBV15 and TRBJ2-3 gives the full variable domain: DAMVIQNPRYQVTQFGKPVTLSCSQTLNHNVMYWYQQKSSQAPKLLFHYYDKDFNNEADTPDNFQSRRPNTSFCFLDIRSPGLGDTAMYLCATSRVRDDTQYFGPGTRLTVL.

This rearrangement joins TRBV9 to TRBJ2-7; possibly TRBD1 or TRBD2 for D (6 bases each). The CDR3 runs 14 residues. Germline CDR1 reads SGDLS; CDR2 reads YYNGEE. V dropped 0 bases and J dropped 5 bases, with 12 bases sitting between them. CDR3 in amino acids: CASSVDSGAHEQYF. The CDR3 coding sequence is TGTGCCAGCAGCGTAGATTCGGGGGCCCACGAGCAGTACTTC.

The rearrangement links TRBV5-4 to TRBJ2-5, with TRBD1 matching over 11 bases. Trimming removed 4 bases from V and 3 bases from J; junction bases left unmatched: 5. Germline V gives CDR1 SGHNT, CDR2 YYREEE (reference sequence). CDR3 length: 15 residues. DNA for the CDR3: TGTGCCAGCAGCGCACGGACAGGGGGCGAAGAGACCCAGTACTTC. Translating it yields CASSARTGGEETQYF.

This chain uses TRBV9 with TRBJ2-3, with 8 bases fitting TRBD1. The germline CDR1 and CDR2 sequences are SGDLS and YYNGEE. V trimming: 3 bases; J trimming: 7 bases; junction bases outside the gene matches: 13. CDR3 size: 16 residues. DNA of the CDR3: TGTGCCAGCAGCGCCAAAGAAAGGACAGGGATGAATACGCAGTATTTT. Translating it yields CASSAKERTGMNTQYF.

This clone showed up just once. V usage is TRBV19 and J usage is TRBJ2-7, with 8 bases matching TRBD2. This CDR3 has 16 residues. With 10 bases clipped from V and 1 base from J, the junction kept 15 bases outside the gene matches. The germline CDR1 and CDR2 sequences are LNHDA and SQIVND (reference sequence). The chain's CDR3 is CATSRGGAGTSYEQYF. In DNA, the CDR3 is TGTGCCACCTCCCGGGGGGGGGCAGGGACTTCCTACGAGCAGTACTTC.

The V call is TRBV15, the J call TRBJ2-1; TRBD2 aligns across 14 bases. V shed 4 bases, J shed 10 bases, and the junction held 9 bases outside the gene matches. The CDR3 consists of 16 residues. Germline values: CDR1 LNHNV, CDR2 YYDKDF (reference sequence). In DNA form, the CDR3 reads TGTGCCACCAGCACCAAGGGACTAGCGGGAGTAGAGGAGCAGTTCTTC. Amino acid sequence: CATSTKGLAGVEEQFF.

This sequence joins TRBV9 and TRBJ1-2; D unresolved. CDR3 length: 15 amino acids. The germline V and J ends were trimmed by 5 bases and 4 bases, with 18 bases remaining between them. CDR1 SGDLS and CDR2 YYNGEE come from the germline V gene. CDR3 sequence (DNA): TGTGCCAGCAGTAGCTCAGTAAGAAGGAGCTATGGCTACACCTTC. Translating it yields CASSSSVRRSYGYTF.

The CDR3 DNA reads as TGTGCCAGTAGTTACGACGGGGAGCTGTTTTTT. It yields the protein CASSYDGELFF. V gene TRBV19 combines with J gene TRBJ2-2; D is undetermined. Germline V gene data show CDR1 as LNHDA and CDR2 as SQIVND (reference sequence). CDR3 length: 11 amino acids. The V end lost 5 bases, the J end lost 7 bases, and 5 bases lay between the germline ends.